This TCR beta chain was profiled in a study of shared clonotypes between healthy human individuals. The overall study: Each donor's CD4 naive and CD4 memory cells filled three plates apiece, CD8 naive two, and CD8 memory one.

Broader study findings: Rarefaction curves obtained for sorted subsets showed sequencing incomplete despite large depth. Compared with clonotypes that all four donors shared, non-shared clonotypes had lower generation probabilities.

The repertoire was sequenced with immunoSEQ multiplex PCR; TCRdb's copy has only in-frame clones and lacks some. The sample has around 1.4 million clones; approximately 98.5% are singletons. The length of the CDR3 is 16 residues. J was trimmed by 6 bases and V by 5 bases; bases with no gene match: 13. The V gene's germline CDR1 is SEHNR and CDR2 FQNEAQ (reference sequence). Turning to this clone: Its antigen is not known.

Material for sequencing was naive CD4+ T cells sorted from blood. Subset given: CD45RA+ positively selected. The V call is TRBV7-9, the J call TRBJ2-3; TRBD1 agrees at 8 bases. This clonotype was obtained from a man aged 30 to 39 in good health. The CDR3 protein is CASSLSGTGFGDTQYF. CDR3 nucleotide sequence: TGTGCCAGCAGCCTGTCCGGGACAGGCTTCGGGGATACGCAGTATTTT.